The present T cell receptor (beta chain) was sequenced within a study of tumor-infiltrating lymphocytes in localized non-small cell lung cancer. With regard to this clone: The antigen remains undetermined.

Whole-study results and caveats: T-cell fraction did not differ between immunotypes IM1 and IM2.

Data came from immunoSEQ multiplex PCR; TCRdb stores just in-frame clones and leaves some out. The profile shows approximately 8,400 clones, about 71% of them singletons. V dropped 2 bases and J dropped 7 bases, with 14 bases sitting between them. The CDR3 has 14 residues. Germline CDR1 is MNHEY and CDR2 is SVGAGI. The sequenced material came from uninvolved lung tissue not adjacent to the tumor. The V and J genes are TRBV6-5 and TRBJ1-2; D may be TRBD1 (5 bases). This clonotype was obtained from a human donor with non-small cell lung cancer. The CDR3 here is CASSYTGTRGGYTF. In nucleotides, the CDR3 is TGTGCCAGCAGTTACACCGGGACCCGTGGTGGCTACACCTTC.